Presented here are 9 T cell receptor beta chains from one specimen sequenced in a study of regulatory T cells in long-lasting Graves disease. Library construction for TCR beta used iRepertoire HTBI primers and Arm-PCR of CDR3 regions. MiXCR, applied by TCRdb to the multiplex PCR reads, yields one record per CDR3 protein. Of some 250,000 distinct CDR3 sequences listed, 20% to 25% are singletons. Time point of the sample: newly diagnosed GD, antithyroid drugs for less than 3 months. Extracted RNA from PBMCs served as the source of the TCR library. Sequenced material: peripheral blood mononuclear cells (PBMCs), taken at new diagnosis, from a patient treated with antithyroid drugs. The origin of the receptors is a female donor with Graves disease.

To note about this clonotype: A much more abundant neighbour one base away suggests this may be a read error. V gene TRBV5-1 combines with J gene TRBJ1-1, with D perhaps TRBD1 (5 bases). Germline lookup yields CDR1 SGHRS and CDR2 YFSETQ. The germline V and J ends were trimmed by 7 bases and 4 bases, with 20 bases remaining between them. This CDR3 is built from 15 residues. This chain's CDR3 is CASVNRAGSGTEAFF. CDR3 nucleotide sequence: TGCGCCAGCGTTAATCGGGCAGGGTCGGGCACTGAAGCTTTCTTT.

This clonotype was seen many times. This chain connects TRBV6-2 or TRBV6-3 to TRBJ2-2; 9 positions match TRBD2. With V trimmed by 0 bases and J by 4 bases, 9 bases remained unmatched. This CDR3 is built from 18 residues. Germline-derived CDR1 and CDR2 are MNHEY and SVGEGT. CDR3: CASSYSIAGAPGTGELFF. The DNA of the CDR3 is TGTGCCAGCAGTTACTCGATAGCGGGGGCGCCGGGCACCGGGGAGCTGTTTTTT.

The chain joins TRBV2 to TRBJ2-3; TRBD2 might be the D (5 bases). V lost 6 bases to trimming and J lost 7 bases, with 14 bases between them. The germline V gene encodes CDR1 SNHLY and CDR2 FYNNEI. This CDR3 region has 13 residues. CDR3 loop: CASSSIAKYTQYF. The DNA of the CDR3 is TGTGCCAGCAGCAGTATAGCGAAATATACGCAGTATTTT.

The chain is built from TRBV7-9 and TRBJ1-2, with 8 positions matching TRBD1. The trim removed 5 bases at V and 7 bases at J, leaving 12 bases unmatched. Germline CDR1 SEHNR, CDR2 FQNEAQ (reference sequence). CDR3 size: 15 residues. DNA for the CDR3: TGTGCCAGCAGCCCCCAGAGGGACAGGAGGGCTGGCTACACCTTC. Translation: CASSPQRDRRAGYTF.

In its sample, this clonotype was seen a few times. This may arise from a read error, as a much more abundant clone is one base away. V gene TRBV11-2 combines with J gene TRBJ2-3; 11 bases are a match to TRBD2. The DNA end is more similar to TRBJ2-5, so the J call may be wrong. This CDR3 has 16 residues. The V gene's germline CDR1 is SGHAT and CDR2 FQNNGV. The CDR3 region is CASSLEYLAGGESQYF. The CDR3 DNA reads as TGTGCCAGCAGCTTAGAGTACCTAGCGGGAGGCGAGTCCCAGTACTTC.

As for this clonotype: This clone may be a read error of a much larger clone one base away. The chain joins TRBV7-3 to TRBJ2-7, with 13 nucleotides matching TRBD2. This CDR3 contains 18 residues. The ends lost 5 bases at V and 2 bases at J; junction bases unmatched: 12. From germline, CDR1 is SGHTA and CDR2 FQGTGA. The CDR3 DNA reads TGTGCCAGCAGCATTAAACGGACTAGCGGGAGAAACGCCTACGAGCAGTACTTC. Amino acids: CASSIKRTSGRNAYEQYF.

This clonotype was detected only a few times. Being one base from a much bigger clone, this may be a read error. The rearrangement joins TRBV6-1 to TRBJ1-3; possible D gene TRBD1, 5 bases. This CDR3 has 15 amino acids. V was trimmed by 8 bases and J by 0 bases, leaving 14 bases between them. Germline assignment: CDR1 MNHNS and CDR2 SASEGT. The CDR3 DNA reads as TGTGCCAGCGGTTATGGCGGACACTCTGGAAACACCATATATTTT. Its translation: CASGYGGHSGNTIYF.

This chain joins TRBV18 and TRBJ2-7; D gene ambiguous. The germline V gene has CDR1 KGHSH and CDR2 LQKENI. The CDR3 length is 16 residues. V lost 0 bases, J lost 0 bases, and 12 bases lay in between. Here the CDR3 DNA reads TGTGCCAGCTCACCACCCCTGGGATACCACTCCTACGAGCAGTACTTC. It codes for CASSPPLGYHSYEQYF. Drawing the rest from reference TRBV18 and TRBJ2-7, the complete variable domain is NAGVMQNPRHLVRRRGQEARLRCSPMKGHSHVYWYRQLPEEGLKFMVYLQKENIIDESGMPKERFSAEFPKEGPSILRIQQVVRGDSAAYFCASSPPLGYHSYEQYFGPGTRLTVT.

This clonotype was picked up many times. This chain uses TRBV12-3 or TRBV12-4 with TRBJ2-3, with 9 bases lining up with TRBD1. The CDR3 length is 16 residues. Trimming at V came to 3 bases and at J to 3 bases, leaving 7 bases not matched to a gene. As DNA, the CDR3 is TGTGCCAGCAGTTTTAGTGGGACAGGGAAGACAGATACGCAGTATTTT. As protein: CASSFSGTGKTDTQYF.